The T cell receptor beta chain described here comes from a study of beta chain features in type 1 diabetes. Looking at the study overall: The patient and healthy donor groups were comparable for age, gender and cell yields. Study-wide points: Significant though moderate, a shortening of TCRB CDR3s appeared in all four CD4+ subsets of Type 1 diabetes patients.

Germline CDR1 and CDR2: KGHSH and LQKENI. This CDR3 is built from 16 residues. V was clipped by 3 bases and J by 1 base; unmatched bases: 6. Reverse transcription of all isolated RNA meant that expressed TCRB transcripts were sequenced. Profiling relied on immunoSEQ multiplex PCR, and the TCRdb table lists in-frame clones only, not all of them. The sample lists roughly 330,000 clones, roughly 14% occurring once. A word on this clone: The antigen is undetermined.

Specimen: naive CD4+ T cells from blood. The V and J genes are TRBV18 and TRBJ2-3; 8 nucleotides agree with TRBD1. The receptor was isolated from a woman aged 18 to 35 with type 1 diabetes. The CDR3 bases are TGTGCCAGCTCACCCGTGGACAGGGCAGGCACAGATACGCAGTATTTT. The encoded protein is CASSPVDRAGTDTQYF. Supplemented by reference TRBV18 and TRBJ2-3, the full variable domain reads NAGVMQNPRHLVRRRGQEARLRCSPMKGHSHVYWYRQLPEEGLKFMVYLQKENIIDESGMPKERFSAEFPKEGPSILRIQQVVRGDSAAYFCASSPVDRAGTDTQYFGPGTRLTVL.